These T cell receptor beta chains were read from a single sample in a study of spatial heterogeneity in lung cancer. TCRdb processed the 5' RACE reads anew with MiXCR; each CDR3 protein has one entry. The sample lists about 100,000 distinct CDR3 sequences, about 4.6% occurring once. Sequenced material: lung tumor tissue, taken at surgery. The receptors here all came from a male donor with early-stage non-small cell lung cancer. Both conserved end residues are part of each CDR3. The order of the fields is J gene, V gene, CDR3 protein.

j_call: TRBJ1-2; v_call: TRBV6-5; cdr3_aa: CASSYIEGSHYGYTF
j_call: TRBJ1-6; v_call: TRBV16; cdr3_aa: CASSRGSSYNSPLHF
j_call: TRBJ2-3; v_call: TRBV11-2; cdr3_aa: CASSLYGRPSASTDTQYF
j_call: TRBJ2-3; v_call: TRBV9; cdr3_aa: CASSVWTGDDTDTQYF
j_call: TRBJ2-3; v_call: TRBV20-1; cdr3_aa: CSESGTDTQYF
j_call: TRBJ2-7; v_call: TRBV20-1; cdr3_aa: CSATREDRGYEQYF
j_call: TRBJ2-5; v_call: TRBV20-1; cdr3_aa: CSARALVETQYF
j_call: TRBJ1-1; v_call: TRBV7-9; cdr3_aa: CASSLTARNTEAFF
j_call: TRBJ2-5; v_call: TRBV28; cdr3_aa: CATAGVGAETQYF
j_call: TRBJ1-6; v_call: TRBV6-5; cdr3_aa: CASSYSGGSGSPLHF
j_call: TRBJ2-5; v_call: TRBV12-5; cdr3_aa: CASGLDTEQETQYF
j_call: TRBJ1-1; v_call: TRBV5-5; cdr3_aa: CASTSQTGANTEAFF
j_call: TRBJ1-5; v_call: TRBV12-3/TRBV12-4; cdr3_aa: CASSLAAHQPQHF
j_call: TRBJ1-4; v_call: TRBV28; cdr3_aa: CASSLSPPTVGKLFF
j_call: TRBJ2-5; v_call: TRBV5-1; cdr3_aa: CASSQTGGALTQYF
j_call: TRBJ2-7; v_call: TRBV7-9; cdr3_aa: CASSRRPNEQYF
j_call: TRBJ2-4; v_call: TRBV20-1; cdr3_aa: CSATHLAGDGKNIQYF
j_call: TRBJ1-1; v_call: TRBV12-3/TRBV12-4; cdr3_aa: CASSLSGRGTEAFF
j_call: TRBJ1-6; v_call: TRBV6-6; cdr3_aa: CAGGRGNSPLHF
j_call: TRBJ2-7; v_call: TRBV4-2; cdr3_aa: CASSQDPRGDYEQYF
j_call: TRBJ1-5; v_call: TRBV20-1; cdr3_aa: CSARTTAHSNQPQHF
j_call: TRBJ1-2; v_call: TRBV5-6; cdr3_aa: CASSSRADFNLYGYTF
j_call: TRBJ2-2; v_call: TRBV6-5; cdr3_aa: CASSYSAARGELFF
j_call: TRBJ2-3; v_call: TRBV9; cdr3_aa: CASSVRGSRSTDTQYF
j_call: TRBJ1-5; v_call: TRBV6-6; cdr3_aa: CASTYPNQPQHF